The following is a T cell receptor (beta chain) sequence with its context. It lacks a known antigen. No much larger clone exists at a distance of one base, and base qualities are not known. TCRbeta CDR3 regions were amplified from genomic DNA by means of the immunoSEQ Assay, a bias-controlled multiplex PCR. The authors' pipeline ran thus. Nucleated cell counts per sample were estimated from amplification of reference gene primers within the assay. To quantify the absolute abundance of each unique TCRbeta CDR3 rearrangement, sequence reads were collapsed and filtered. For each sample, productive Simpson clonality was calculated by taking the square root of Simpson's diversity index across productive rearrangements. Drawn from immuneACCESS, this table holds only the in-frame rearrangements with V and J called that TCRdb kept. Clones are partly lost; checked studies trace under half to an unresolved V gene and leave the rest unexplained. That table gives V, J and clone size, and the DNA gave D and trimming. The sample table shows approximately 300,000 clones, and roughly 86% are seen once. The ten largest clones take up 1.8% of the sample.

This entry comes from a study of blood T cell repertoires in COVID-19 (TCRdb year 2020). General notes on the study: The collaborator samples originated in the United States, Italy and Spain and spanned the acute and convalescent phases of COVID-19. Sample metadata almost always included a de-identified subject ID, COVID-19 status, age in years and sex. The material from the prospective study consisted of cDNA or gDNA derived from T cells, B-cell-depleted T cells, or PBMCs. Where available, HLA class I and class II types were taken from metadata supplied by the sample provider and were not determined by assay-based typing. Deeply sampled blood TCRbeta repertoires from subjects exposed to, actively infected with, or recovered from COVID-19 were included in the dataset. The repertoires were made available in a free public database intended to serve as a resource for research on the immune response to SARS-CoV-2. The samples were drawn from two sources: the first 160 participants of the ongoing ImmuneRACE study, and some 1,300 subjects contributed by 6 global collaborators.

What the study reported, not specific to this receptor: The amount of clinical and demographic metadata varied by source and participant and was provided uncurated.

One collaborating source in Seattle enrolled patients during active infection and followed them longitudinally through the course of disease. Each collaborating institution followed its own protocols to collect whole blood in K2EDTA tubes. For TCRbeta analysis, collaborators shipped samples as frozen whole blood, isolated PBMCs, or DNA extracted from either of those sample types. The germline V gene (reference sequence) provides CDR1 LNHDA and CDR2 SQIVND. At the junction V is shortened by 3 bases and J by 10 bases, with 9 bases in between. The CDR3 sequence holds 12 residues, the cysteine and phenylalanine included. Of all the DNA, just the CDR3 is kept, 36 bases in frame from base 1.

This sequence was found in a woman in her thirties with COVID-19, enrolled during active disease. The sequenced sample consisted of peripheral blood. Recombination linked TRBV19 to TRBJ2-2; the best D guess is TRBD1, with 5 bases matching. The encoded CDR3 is CASSMVGEELFF. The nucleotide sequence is TGTGCCAGTAGTATGGTAGGGGAGGAGCTGTTTTTT.